The clone carrying this TCR beta chain was observed at least ten times. Its antigen is as yet unknown. The data belong to a study of T cells after yellow fever vaccination. Regarding the study as a whole: A minor fraction of clonotypes spanned both CD4 and CD8 compartments. Weaker, the secondary response had a peak occurring faster, on day 5 versus 15.

5'RACE template switching generated TCR cDNA, adding a universal primer site and UMIs. One entry per CDR3 protein, called by TCRdb with MiXCR from the 5' RACE reads. The sample has fewer than 450,000 distinct CDR3 sequences, roughly 8.3% seen once; the top ten hold 17%. The receptor's source is a man aged 18 to 30 who received the YFV17D yellow fever vaccine. The sample in question was PBMCs, obtained about 49 days after the first yellow fever vaccination.

DNA of the CDR3: TGCGCCAGCAGCCAACAGGGGGTCTATGAGCAGTTCTTC. Its protein is CASSQQGVYEQFF. This chain uses TRBV4-1 with TRBJ2-1, with TRBD1 matching 7 bases. V was pared by 2 bases and J by 8 bases, with 3 bases of the junction left unmatched. The CDR3 contains 13 residues. CDR1 is MGHRA, CDR2 YSYEKL, per germline.